Shown below are 28 T cell receptor beta chains from a single sample sequenced in a study of cytomegalovirus exposure and HLA in healthy donors. Primers for the PCR totalled 60 Vbeta and 13 Jbeta. Generated by immunoSEQ multiplex PCR, the TCRdb table keeps only in-frame clones and is missing some. The sample records 85,000 to 130,000 clones, 70% to 85% being singletons. Sequencing input: PBMCs. The receptors were sampled from a man in his sixties in good health and CMV-seronegative.

This chain joins TRBV6-5 and TRBJ2-2; TRBD2 matches at 14 bases. Per germline, CDR1 MNHEY and CDR2 SVGAGI. The CDR3 loop spans 16 amino acids. V was clipped by 4 bases and J by 7 bases; unmatched bases: 5. Here the CDR3 DNA reads TGTGCCAGCAGTTCCGGGACTAGCGGGGGAAACGGGGAGCTGTTTTTT. Translating it yields CASSSGTSGGNGELFF.

This clone was counted only a few times. The V gene is TRBV7-3, the J gene TRBJ2-3; TRBD2 matches at 11 bases. Germline V gene sequence: CDR1 SGHTA, CDR2 FQGTGA. With V trimmed by 2 bases and J by 5 bases, 6 bases remained unmatched. The CDR3 sequence is 16 residues long. The CDR3 DNA is TGTGCCAGCAGCTTATCGCTAGCGGGGGGAAGAGATACGCAGTATTTT. This codes for CASSLSLAGGRDTQYF. The full variable domain, in which reference TRBV7-3 and TRBJ2-3 provide the parts outside the CDR3, is GAGVSQTPSNKVTEKGKYVELRCDPISGHTALYWYRQSLGQGPEFLIYFQGTGAADDSGLPNDRFFAVRPEGSVSTLKIQRTERGDSAVYLCASSLSLAGGRDTQYFGPGTRLTVL.

Note on this clone: Other DNA sequences in this sample translate to the same CDR3. This chain joins TRBV7-9 and TRBJ1-2, with TRBD1 identical over 7 bases. This CDR3 is built from 14 residues. The V gene's germline CDR1 is SEHNR and CDR2 FQNEAQ (reference sequence). With V trimmed by 1 base and J by 4 bases, 3 bases remained unmatched. The CDR3 reads CASSLGQGGYGYTF. CDR3 DNA: TGTGCCAGCAGCTTAGGACAGGGCGGCTATGGCTACACCTTC.

The CDR3 DNA is TGTGCTAGTGGTTTTCAGGGACAGGGAAGGGGAACAGATACGCAGTATTTT. Encoded protein: CASGFQGQGRGTDTQYF. The V and J genes are TRBV12-5 and TRBJ2-3; TRBD1 matches 9 bases. This CDR3 has 17 amino acids. Germline V lookup: CDR1 LGHNT, CDR2 FRNRAP. The trim removed 3 bases at V and 3 bases at J, leaving 10 bases unmatched.

The rearrangement links TRBV4-3 to TRBJ2-3; possible D gene TRBD1, 5 bases. V lost 3 bases to trimming and J lost 4 bases, with 11 bases between them. This CDR3 has 14 residues. CDR1 and CDR2 (germline): LGHNA, YSLEER. In DNA, the CDR3 is TGCGCCAGCAGCCAGGGGCAGGTCCCAGATACGCAGTATTTT. This translates into CASSQGQVPDTQYF.

The table lists this clone with a count of one. The chain has TRBV30 and TRBJ2-7; TRBD1 might be the D (5 bases). The germline V gene has CDR1 GTSNPN and CDR2 SVGIG (reference sequence). The CDR3 totals 14 residues. V was shortened by 0 bases and J by 7 bases, with 16 bases between the two germline ends. CDR3 bases: TGTGCCTGGAGTGTAAAAGGGGCGGATCGGGAGCAGTACTTC. The encoded protein is CAWSVKGADREQYF. The variable domain in full, with the rest retrieved from reference TRBV30 and TRBJ2-7, is SQTIHQWPATLVQPVGSPLSLECTVEGTSNPNLYWYRQAAGRGLQLLFYSVGIGQISSEVPQNLSASRPQDRQFILSSKKLLLSDSGFYLCAWSVKGADREQYFGPGTRLTVT.

The chain employs TRBV4-3 and TRBJ1-1; D is unresolved. Trimming left V 4 bases short and J 0 bases short, with 15 bases between. Germline CDR1 reads LGHNA; CDR2 reads YSLEER. The CDR3 covers 16 residues. CDR3 sequence reads: CASSRRPQQLNTEAFF. DNA for the CDR3: TGCGCCAGCAGCCGGAGGCCCCAGCAATTGAACACTGAAGCTTTCTTT.

The chain has TRBV10-2 and TRBJ2-2; 7 positions agree with TRBD1. Germline V CDR1 and CDR2: WSHSY, SAAADI. The V and J ends lost 8 bases and 6 bases, in that order; junction bases with no gene match: 12. This CDR3 is 15 amino acids long. As DNA, the CDR3 is TGCGCCAGCTGGGACCGACAGGGTCAGGCCGGGGAGCTGTTTTTT. The encoded protein is CASWDRQGQAGELFF.

This clone occurred a few times. The genes are TRBV5-1 and TRBJ1-3; 7 nucleotides match TRBD1. Germline V gives CDR1 SGHRS, CDR2 YFSETQ. CDR3 length: 16 amino acids. The V gene end was trimmed by 4 bases and the J gene end by 0 bases; junction bases not matched to a gene: 7. CDR3 in DNA: TGCGCCAGCAGCCGGGGACAGATTACCTCTGGAAACACCATATATTTT. Its protein product is CASSRGQITSGNTIYF.

This clone was counted a single time. This chain uses TRBV28 with TRBJ1-5; D is undetermined. Trimming pared 7 bases from V and 5 bases from J, leaving 15 bases between. The CDR3 spans 14 residues. Looked up from germline, CDR1 is MDHEN and CDR2 is SYDVKM. The CDR3, as DNA: TGTGCCAGCAAGATTCCTAACAGCCATCAGCCCCAGCATTTT. As protein: CASKIPNSHQPQHF. The full variable domain, in which reference TRBV28 and TRBJ1-5 provide the parts outside the CDR3, is DVKVTQSSRYLVKRTGEKVFLECVQDMDHENMFWYRQDPGLGLRLIYFSYDVKMKEKGDIPEGYSVSREKKERFSLILESASTNQTSMYLCASKIPNSHQPQHFGDGTRLSIL.

V usage is TRBV5-6 and J usage is TRBJ2-1; 9 bases map to TRBD1. Looked up from germline, CDR1 is SGHDT and CDR2 is YYEEEE. The CDR3 has 13 amino acids. Trimming took 5 bases from V and 7 from J; bases not matched to a gene: 4. CDR3 region: CASRYRGLNEQFF. The DNA of the CDR3 is TGTGCCAGCAGGTACAGGGGGCTTAATGAGCAGTTCTTC.

V gene TRBV28 combines with J gene TRBJ1-5; 9 bases line up with TRBD1. The junction had 5 bases not matched to a gene; V was cut back by 4 bases and J by 4 bases. Germline-derived CDR1 and CDR2 are MDHEN and SYDVKM. There are 15 residues in the CDR3. This chain's CDR3 is CASSSGDRVNQPQHF. Written as DNA, the CDR3 is TGTGCCAGCAGTTCCGGGGACAGGGTTAATCAGCCCCAGCATTTT.

This chain joins TRBV11-3 and TRBJ2-7, with D possibly matching TRBD2 (6 bases). Germline V gene data show CDR1 as SGHNT and CDR2 as YENEEA. The CDR3 sequence is 14 residues long. Trimming removed 6 bases at V and 5 bases at J, with 17 bases between. CDR3 bases: TGTGCCAGCAGATACCGGGCCCCTAGCGACGAGCAGTACGTC. As protein: CASRYRAPSDEQYV.

As concerns this clone: Other DNA sequences in this sample translate to the same CDR3. The CDR3, as DNA: TGCGCCAGCAGCCCCGGTGGTACCCAAGAGACCCAGTACTTC. Translating gives CASSPGGTQETQYF. The chain carries TRBV5-1 and TRBJ2-5; D gene uncertain. V lost 4 bases and J 1 base, leaving 11 bases between the germline ends. In germline, CDR1 is SGHRS, CDR2 YFSETQ. This CDR3 is 14 amino acids long.

This clone was detected only a few times. The rearrangement uses TRBV5-1 and TRBJ2-3, with 11 bases fitting TRBD2. The V and J ends lost 4 bases and 8 bases, in that order; junction bases with no gene match: 12. The CDR3 is 16 amino acids. The germline CDR1 and CDR2 sequences are SGHRS and YFSETQ. CDR3 sequence: CASSLSGGAPGATQYF. The CDR3 DNA follows: TGCGCCAGCAGCCTTAGCGGGGGGGCCCCCGGAGCTACGCAGTATTTT. Using reference TRBV5-1 and TRBJ2-3 for the parts outside the CDR3, the full variable domain is KAGVTQTPRYLIKTRGQQVTLSCSPISGHRSVSWYQQTPGQGLQFLFEYFSETQRNKGNFPGRFSGRQFSNSRSEMNVSTLELGDSALYLCASSLSGGAPGATQYFGPGTRLTVL.

J is TRBJ1-5 and V is TRBV28, with D unclear. CDR1 and CDR2 (germline): MDHEN, SYDVKM. This CDR3 spans 14 amino acids. Trimming shortened V by 5 bases and J by 3 bases, and 11 bases separated the two germline ends. CDR3 in amino acids: CASSPNPNNQPQHF. As DNA, the CDR3 is TGTGCCAGCAGTCCCAATCCTAACAATCAGCCCCAGCATTTT.

The rearrangement joins TRBV7-9 to TRBJ2-5; 7 nucleotides align to TRBD2. V gave up 0 bases and J gave up 5 bases; unmatched junction bases: 6. From germline, CDR1 is SEHNR and CDR2 FQNEAQ (reference sequence). CDR3 size: 15 residues. CDR3 DNA: TGTGCCAGCAGCTTAGCGGGACTACCCCAGGAGACCCAGTACTTC. Encoded protein: CASSLAGLPQETQYF.

The chain couples TRBV5-1 to TRBJ2-2; 8 bases agree with TRBD1. Germline CDR1 SGHRS, CDR2 YFSETQ. V gave up 4 bases and J gave up 1 base; unmatched junction bases: 6. CDR3 length: 16 amino acids. The CDR3 region has the DNA TGCGCCAGCAGCGTGATTGGGACAGGGAACACCGGGGAGCTGTTTTTT. The encoded protein is CASSVIGTGNTGELFF.

The chain uses TRBV5-1 and TRBJ1-2, with 7 nucleotides matching TRBD1. The germline gives CDR1 SGHRS, CDR2 YFSETQ. Germline trimming cut 0 bases from V and 5 bases from J; bases unmatched to any gene: 4. CDR3 length equals 14 residues. CDR3 sequence: CASSLEDRPYGYTF. The CDR3 bases are TGCGCCAGCAGCTTGGAGGACAGGCCATATGGCTACACCTTC. The full variable domain, rest sourced from reference TRBV5-1 and TRBJ1-2, is KAGVTQTPRYLIKTRGQQVTLSCSPISGHRSVSWYQQTPGQGLQFLFEYFSETQRNKGNFPGRFSGRQFSNSRSEMNVSTLELGDSALYLCASSLEDRPYGYTFGSGTRLTVV.

This chain links TRBV6-1 with TRBJ2-5; the match to TRBD2 covers 11 bases. This CDR3 is 17 amino acids long. The germline V gene has CDR1 MNHNS and CDR2 SASEGT. The junction had 11 bases not matched to a gene; V was cut back by 4 bases and J by 4 bases. The CDR3 bases are TGTGCCAGCAGTGTAACTAGCGGGGGTAGTACGCGAGAGACCCAGTACTTC. This translates into CASSVTSGGSTRETQYF.

The chain joins TRBV9 to TRBJ2-3; D is perhaps TRBD2 (6 bases). Per germline, CDR1 SGDLS and CDR2 YYNGEE. The V and J ends lost 0 bases and 4 bases respectively, with 15 bases between them. The CDR3 runs to 16 residues. For the CDR3, the DNA is TGTGCCAGCAGCGTAGCTCACGGGGGACGCCCAGATACGCAGTATTTT. The encoded protein is CASSVAHGGRPDTQYF.

The chain is built from TRBV18 and TRBJ1-4, with D possibly matching TRBD1 (5 bases). Germline CDR1 is KGHSH and CDR2 is LQKENI. The CDR3 length is 16 residues. Trimming stripped 2 bases from V and 7 bases from J, with 17 bases between. This CDR3 reads CASSPRRAGRGEKLFF. For the CDR3, the DNA is TGTGCCAGCTCACCAAGGAGGGCAGGGCGGGGTGAAAAACTGTTTTTT.

This clone was counted only a few times. The chain uses TRBV7-2 and TRBJ1-5; the D is unclear. The CDR3 spans 13 residues. Germline CDR1 reads SGHTA; CDR2 reads FQGNSA. Deletions cut 5 bases from V and 7 bases from J, with 12 bases between. CDR3 DNA: TGTGCCAGCAGCCCAATGGCGGGGCAGCCCCAGCATTTT. Protein sequence: CASSPMAGQPQHF. Looking up the rest from reference TRBV7-2 and TRBJ1-5 gives the full variable domain: GAGVSQSPSNKVTEKGKDVELRCDPISGHTALYWYRQSLGQGLEFLIYFQGNSAPDKSGLPSDRFSAERTGGSVSTLTIQRTQQEDSAVYLCASSPMAGQPQHFGDGTRLSIL.

The J gene is TRBJ1-2, the V gene TRBV7-2, with D maybe TRBD1 (5 bases). Trimming removed 5 bases at V and 3 bases at J, with 10 bases between. Looked up from germline, CDR1 is SGHTA and CDR2 is FQGNSA. This CDR3 region has 13 residues. CDR3 coding DNA: TGTGCCAGCAGCCCTCCGACAGACTATGGCTACACCTTC. Translating gives CASSPPTDYGYTF. Complete variable domain (other parts from reference TRBV7-2 and TRBJ1-2): GAGVSQSPSNKVTEKGKDVELRCDPISGHTALYWYRQSLGQGLEFLIYFQGNSAPDKSGLPSDRFSAERTGGSVSTLTIQRTQQEDSAVYLCASSPPTDYGYTFGSGTRLTVV.

The rearrangement uses TRBV7-8 and TRBJ2-1; a weak D match, TRBD2 (6 bases). Trimming removed 3 bases from V and 4 bases from J, with 19 bases in between. This CDR3 region has 17 residues. Germline V gene lookup returns CDR1 SGHVS and CDR2 FQNEAQ. As DNA, the CDR3 is TGTGCCAGCAGCTTTCGAATCGGGCGGGGCGAATACAATGAGCAGTTCTTC. Translating gives CASSFRIGRGEYNEQFF.

CDR3 nucleotide sequence: TGTGCCAGCAGCCCGACAGGGGGAAGAGCAGATACGCAGTATTTT. This translates into CASSPTGGRADTQYF. The chain recombines TRBV11-3 with TRBJ2-3, with 9 bases fitting TRBD1. The ends lost 5 bases at V and 4 bases at J; junction bases unmatched: 7. This CDR3 has 15 residues. Looked up from germline, CDR1 is SGHNT and CDR2 is YENEEA.

The chain couples TRBV5-1 to TRBJ2-7; 9 nucleotides agree with TRBD1. Looked up from germline, CDR1 is SGHRS and CDR2 is YFSETQ. The CDR3 sequence is 17 residues long. The J segment lost 2 bases and the V segment lost 4 bases, leaving 13 bases of the junction unmatched. The chain's CDR3 is CASSQGQGGPLAYEQYF. The CDR3 DNA follows: TGCGCCAGCAGCCAGGGACAGGGTGGGCCCCTCGCCTACGAGCAGTACTTC.

To note about this clone: A junction boundary mismatches the germline segment, possibly from a read error. The genes are TRBV6-1 and TRBJ1-5, with D possibly TRBD1 on 5 matching bases. The CDR3 covers 17 residues. Germline V gene sequence: CDR1 MNHNS, CDR2 SASEGT. CDR3 sequence reads: CACSKGDSRYSNQPQHF. CDR3 DNA: TGTGCCTGCAGTAAAGGGGACTCCCGCTATAGCAATCAGCCCCAGCATTTT.